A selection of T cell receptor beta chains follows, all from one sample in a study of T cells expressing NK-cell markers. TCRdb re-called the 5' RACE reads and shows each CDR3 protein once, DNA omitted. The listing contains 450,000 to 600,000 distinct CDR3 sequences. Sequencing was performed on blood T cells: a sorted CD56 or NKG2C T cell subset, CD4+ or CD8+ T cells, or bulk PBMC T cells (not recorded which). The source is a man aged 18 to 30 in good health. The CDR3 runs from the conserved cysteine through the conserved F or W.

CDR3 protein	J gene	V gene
CASSLAPIGETQYF	TRBJ2-5	TRBV5-1
CASSQGHIEAGGAKTQYF	TRBJ2-5	TRBV14
CASSRGQGELFF	TRBJ2-2	TRBV28
CASSKKRVTQTGELFF	TRBJ2-2	TRBV21-1
CASSGRSVDEQFF	TRBJ2-1	TRBV3-1
CASSYPIEQFF	TRBJ2-1	TRBV6-9
CSVEIELAGETQYF	TRBJ2-5	TRBV29-1
CASSPLTGAFGNTIYF	TRBJ1-3	TRBV27
CASSVYTSGTDTQYF	TRBJ2-3	TRBV9
CASSPPGRGGYEQYF	TRBJ2-7	TRBV18
CASSLVLGATEAFF	TRBJ1-1	TRBV11-3
CASGTGTYSTDTQYF	TRBJ2-3	TRBV12-5
CASSPGTGLYEQYF	TRBJ2-7	TRBV12-3/TRBV12-4
CASSTQTSTEQFF	TRBJ2-1	TRBV11-2
CATTGADRVYEQYF	TRBJ2-7	TRBV7-8
CASSLNLGLAGTYNEQFF	TRBJ2-1	TRBV5-1
CASRGLAGGYSYNEQFF	TRBJ2-1	TRBV27
CASSLALGQGTYNEQFF	TRBJ2-1	TRBV12-3/TRBV12-4
CASTWQSLGEQYF	TRBJ2-7	TRBV5-1
CASSEGSAYGYTF	TRBJ1-2	TRBV25-1
CASSSGGGLAKNIQYF	TRBJ2-4	TRBV27
CSARFGEGLAVSDTQYF	TRBJ2-3	TRBV20-1
CAVGRAGTGELFF	TRBJ2-2	TRBV12-3/TRBV12-4
CASSGRRGVVDNEQFF	TRBJ2-1	TRBV7-6
CSARRQLHYNEQFF	TRBJ2-1	TRBV20-1
CSARPRGAGPANTEAFF	TRBJ1-1	TRBV20-1
CASSSVKGAEDTQYF	TRBJ2-3	TRBV5-1
CASSQEDNEQFF	TRBJ2-1	TRBV7-8